This TCR beta chain derives from a study of OX40 agonist ivuxolimab in advanced cancers. TCRdb's copy holds only in-frame clones and misses some; the assay was immunoSEQ multiplex PCR. The table includes 30,000 to 35,000 clones, roughly nine tenths detected once. This clone was counted once. The target antigen is unknown. Notes on the study in general: Expansion of clones was among the lowest in partial responders at 0.1-3.0 mg/kg. Within 6 weeks, CD4+ and CD8+ blood T cells expanded clonally at 0.1 to 3.0 mg/kg.

V lost 2 bases, J lost 3 bases, and 11 bases lay in between. The CDR3 runs to 15 residues. Germline V gene data show CDR1 as MNHEY and CDR2 as SVGAGI. The genes are TRBV6-5 and TRBJ2-4; a possible D gene is TRBD2 (5 bases). The material was CD4+ or CD8+ T cells sorted from blood, obtained in a trial of the OX40 agonist ivuxolimab. This clonotype originated in an adult with an advanced solid tumor such as melanoma, head and neck, liver or kidney cancer. The CDR3 spells CASSYGGRLKNIQYF. Here the CDR3 DNA reads TGTGCCAGCAGTTACGGAGGACGCCTCAAAAACATTCAGTACTTC.